This T cell receptor (beta chain) was sequenced during a study of blood T cell repertoires in COVID-19. Sequenced by immunoSEQ multiplex PCR; TCRdb stores in-frame clones only, minus some. The table has 70,000 or so clones, more than 85% seen once. This clone was detected only once. This TCR was sampled from a man aged 55 to 70 with acute or convalescent COVID-19. Source material: peripheral blood.

In nucleotides, the CDR3 is TGTGCCAGCAGCTTAGTTAAGGGACAGATCTATGGCTACACCTTC. It encodes CASSLVKGQIYGYTF. The V call is TRBV11-2, the J call TRBJ1-2, with TRBD1 identical over 7 bases. The CDR3 is made up of 15 amino acids. The germline V gene encodes CDR1 SGHAT and CDR2 FQNNGV. Losses at the gene ends were 1 base for V and 4 bases for J; bases not matched to a gene: 6. Together with reference TRBV11-2 and TRBJ1-2, the CDR3 gives the full variable domain: EAGVAQSPRYKIIEKRQSVAFWCNPISGHATLYWYQQILGQGPKLLIQFQNNGVVDDSQLPKDRFSAERLKGVDSTLKIQPAKLEDSAVYLCASSLVKGQIYGYTFGSGTRLTVV.